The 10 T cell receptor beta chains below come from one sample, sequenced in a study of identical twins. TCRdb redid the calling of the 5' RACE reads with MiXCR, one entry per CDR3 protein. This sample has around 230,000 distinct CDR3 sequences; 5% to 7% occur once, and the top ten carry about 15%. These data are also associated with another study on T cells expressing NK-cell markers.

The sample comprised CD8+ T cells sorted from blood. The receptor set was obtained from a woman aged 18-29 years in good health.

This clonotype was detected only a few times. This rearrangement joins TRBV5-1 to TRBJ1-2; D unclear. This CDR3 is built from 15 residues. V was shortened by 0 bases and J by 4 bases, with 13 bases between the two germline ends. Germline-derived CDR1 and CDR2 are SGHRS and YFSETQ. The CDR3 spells CASSLEQPEIYGYTF. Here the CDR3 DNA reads TGCGCCAGCAGCTTGGAACAACCGGAAATCTATGGCTACACCTTC.

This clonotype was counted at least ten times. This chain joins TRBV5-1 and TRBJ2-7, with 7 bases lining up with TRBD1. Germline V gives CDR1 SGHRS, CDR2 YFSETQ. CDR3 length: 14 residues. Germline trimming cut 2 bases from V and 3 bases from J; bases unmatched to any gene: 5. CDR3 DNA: TGCGCCAGCAGCTTTCGACAGGGCTACTACGAGCAGTACTTC. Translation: CASSFRQGYYEQYF.

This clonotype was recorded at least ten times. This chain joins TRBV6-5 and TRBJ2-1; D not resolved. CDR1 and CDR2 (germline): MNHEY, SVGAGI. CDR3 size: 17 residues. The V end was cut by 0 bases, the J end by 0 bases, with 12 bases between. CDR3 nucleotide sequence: TGTGCCAGCAGTTACTCGATGAGAGGAGCCTCCTACAATGAGCAGTTCTTC. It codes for CASSYSMRGASYNEQFF.

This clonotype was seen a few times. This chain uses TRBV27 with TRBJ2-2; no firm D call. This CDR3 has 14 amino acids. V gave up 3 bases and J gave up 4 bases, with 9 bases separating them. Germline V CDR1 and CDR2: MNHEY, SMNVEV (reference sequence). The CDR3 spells CASSFGVRTGELFF. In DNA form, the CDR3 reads TGTGCCAGCAGTTTCGGAGTTCGCACCGGGGAGCTGTTTTTT.

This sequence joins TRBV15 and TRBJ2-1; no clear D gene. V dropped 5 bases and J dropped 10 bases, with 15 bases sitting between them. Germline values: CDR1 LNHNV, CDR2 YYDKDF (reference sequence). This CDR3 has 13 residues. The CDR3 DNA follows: TGTGCCACCAGCTCTCGTCAGACTGGGGAGCAGTTCTTC. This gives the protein CATSSRQTGEQFF.

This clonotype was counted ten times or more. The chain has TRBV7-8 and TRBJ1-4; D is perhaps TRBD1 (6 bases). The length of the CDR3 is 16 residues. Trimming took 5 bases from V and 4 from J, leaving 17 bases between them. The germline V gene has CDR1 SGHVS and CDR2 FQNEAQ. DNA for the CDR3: TGTGCCAGCAGCGACCCTTGGGGGGCTGTTAATGAAAAACTGTTTTTT. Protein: CASSDPWGAVNEKLFF.

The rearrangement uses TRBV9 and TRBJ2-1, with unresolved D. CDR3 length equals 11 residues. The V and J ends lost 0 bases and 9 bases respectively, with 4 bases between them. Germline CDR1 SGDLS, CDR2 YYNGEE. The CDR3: CASSVGVEQFF. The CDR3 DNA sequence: TGTGCCAGCAGCGTAGGGGTTGAGCAGTTCTTC.

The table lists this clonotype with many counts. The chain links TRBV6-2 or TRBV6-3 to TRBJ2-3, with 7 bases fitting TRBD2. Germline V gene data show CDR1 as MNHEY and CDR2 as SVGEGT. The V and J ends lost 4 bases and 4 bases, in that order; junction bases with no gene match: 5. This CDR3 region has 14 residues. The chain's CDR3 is CASSSAGDPDTQYF. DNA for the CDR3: TGTGCCAGCAGTTCCGCGGGAGACCCAGATACGCAGTATTTT.

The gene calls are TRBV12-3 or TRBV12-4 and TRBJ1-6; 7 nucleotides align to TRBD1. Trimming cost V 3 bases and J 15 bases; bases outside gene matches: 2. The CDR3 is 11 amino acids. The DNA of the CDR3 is TGTGCCAGCAGTTTGGGGACAGACCTCCACTTT. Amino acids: CASSLGTDLHF.

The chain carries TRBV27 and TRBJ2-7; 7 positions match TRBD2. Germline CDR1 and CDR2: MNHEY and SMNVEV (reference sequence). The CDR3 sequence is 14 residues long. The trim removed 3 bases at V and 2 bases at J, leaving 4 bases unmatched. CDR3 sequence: CASSFGGKTYEQYF. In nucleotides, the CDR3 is TGTGCCAGCAGTTTCGGGGGGAAGACCTACGAGCAGTACTTC.